This TCR beta chain was captured in a study of blood T cell repertoires in COVID-19. Up to 2 weeks before entering the study, exposed participants had met a COVID-19 case. Sequencing used immunoSEQ multiplex PCR; TCRdb keeps in-frame clones, though not all of them. Of approximately 250,000 clones listed, less than 95% are singletons. The V end lost 1 base, the J end lost 1 base, and 10 bases lay between the germline ends. There are 15 residues in the CDR3. CDR1 SGHTA and CDR2 FQGNSA come from the germline V gene. The J gene is TRBJ2-5, the V gene TRBV7-2; D is possibly TRBD1 (6 bases). The specimen was PBMCs or T cells enriched from blood (not recorded which). The sequence was collected from a man aged 40-49 years who had been exposed to COVID-19. This CDR3 is CASSLGGTIQETQYF. CDR3 in DNA: TGTGCCAGCAGCTTAGGGGGGACAATCCAAGAGACCCAGTACTTC.